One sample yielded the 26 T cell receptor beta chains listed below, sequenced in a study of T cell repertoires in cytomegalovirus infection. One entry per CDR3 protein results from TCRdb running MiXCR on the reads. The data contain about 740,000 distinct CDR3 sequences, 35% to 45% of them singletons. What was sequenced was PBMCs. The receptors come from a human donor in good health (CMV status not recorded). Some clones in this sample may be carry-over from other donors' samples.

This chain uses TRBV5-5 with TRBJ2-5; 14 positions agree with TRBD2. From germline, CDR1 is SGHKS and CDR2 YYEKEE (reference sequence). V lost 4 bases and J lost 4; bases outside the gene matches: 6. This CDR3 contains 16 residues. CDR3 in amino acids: CASSPGTSGRGETQYF. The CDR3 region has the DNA TGTGCCAGCAGCCCTGGGACTAGCGGGAGAGGAGAGACCCAGTACTTC.

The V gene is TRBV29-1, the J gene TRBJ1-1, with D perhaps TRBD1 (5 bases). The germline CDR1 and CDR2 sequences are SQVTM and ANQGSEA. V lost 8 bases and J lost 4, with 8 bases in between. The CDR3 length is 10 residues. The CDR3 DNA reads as TGCAGCACTGGGGGCACTGAAGCTTTCTTT. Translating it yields CSTGGTEAFF.

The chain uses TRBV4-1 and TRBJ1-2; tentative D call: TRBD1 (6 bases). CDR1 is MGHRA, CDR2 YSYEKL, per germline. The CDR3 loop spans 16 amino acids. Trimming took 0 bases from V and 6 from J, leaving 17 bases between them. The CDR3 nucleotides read TGCGCCAGCAGCCAAGATCGGAGGGGGACGGTGGATGGCTACACCTTC. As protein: CASSQDRRGTVDGYTF.

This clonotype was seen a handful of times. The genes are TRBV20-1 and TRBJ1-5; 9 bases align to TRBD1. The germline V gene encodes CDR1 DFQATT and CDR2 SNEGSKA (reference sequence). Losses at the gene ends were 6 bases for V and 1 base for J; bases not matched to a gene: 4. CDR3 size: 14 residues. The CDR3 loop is CSAQTGGSNQPQHF. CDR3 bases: TGCAGTGCCCAGACAGGGGGGAGCAATCAGCCCCAGCATTTT.

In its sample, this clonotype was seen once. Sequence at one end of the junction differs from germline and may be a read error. The CDR3 here is CASSLRVNTEACF. The CDR3 DNA sequence: TGTGCCAGCAGCTTACGAGTGAACACTGAAGCTTGCTTT. V usage is TRBV7-2 and J usage is TRBJ1-1; no firm D call. The CDR3 runs to 13 residues. The germline V gene has CDR1 SGHTA and CDR2 FQGNSA.

This chain's CDR3 is CASSPSGGGYTQYF. In DNA, the CDR3 is TGTGCCAGCAGCCCTAGCGGGGGCGGGTATACGCAGTATTTT. This chain connects TRBV7-2 to TRBJ2-3; 10 bases line up with TRBD2. Germline-derived CDR1 and CDR2 are SGHTA and FQGNSA. The CDR3 length is 14 residues. J was trimmed by 7 bases and V by 5 bases; bases with no gene match: 6. The whole variable domain, filled in from reference TRBV7-2 and TRBJ2-3, reads GAGVSQSPSNKVTEKGKDVELRCDPISGHTALYWYRQSLGQGLEFLIYFQGNSAPDKSGLPSDRFSAERTGGSVSTLTIQRTQQEDSAVYLCASSPSGGGYTQYFGPGTRLTVL.

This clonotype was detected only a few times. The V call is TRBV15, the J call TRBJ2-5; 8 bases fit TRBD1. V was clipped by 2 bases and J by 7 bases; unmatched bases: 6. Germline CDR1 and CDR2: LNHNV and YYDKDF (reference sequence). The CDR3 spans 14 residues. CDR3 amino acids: CATSRKDRVATQYF. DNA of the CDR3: TGTGCCACCAGCAGAAAGGACAGGGTAGCGACCCAGTACTTC.

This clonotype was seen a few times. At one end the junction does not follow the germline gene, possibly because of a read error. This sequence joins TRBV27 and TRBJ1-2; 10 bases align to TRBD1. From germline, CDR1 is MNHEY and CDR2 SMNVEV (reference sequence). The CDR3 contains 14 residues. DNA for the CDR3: TGTGCCAGCGGTCCGGGACAGGGGCTCGGGGTAAAGGACTTC. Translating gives CASGPGQGLGVKDF.

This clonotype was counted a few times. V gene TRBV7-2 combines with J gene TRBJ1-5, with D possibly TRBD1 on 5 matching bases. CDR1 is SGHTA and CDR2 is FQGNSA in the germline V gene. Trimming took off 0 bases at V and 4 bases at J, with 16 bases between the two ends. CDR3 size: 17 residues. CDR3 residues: CASSLAEGQGRNQPQHF. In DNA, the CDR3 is TGTGCCAGCAGCTTAGCGGAAGGGCAGGGAAGGAATCAGCCCCAGCATTTT. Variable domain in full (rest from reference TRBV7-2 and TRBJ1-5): GAGVSQSPSNKVTEKGKDVELRCDPISGHTALYWYRQSLGQGLEFLIYFQGNSAPDKSGLPSDRFSAERTGGSVSTLTIQRTQQEDSAVYLCASSLAEGQGRNQPQHFGDGTRLSIL.

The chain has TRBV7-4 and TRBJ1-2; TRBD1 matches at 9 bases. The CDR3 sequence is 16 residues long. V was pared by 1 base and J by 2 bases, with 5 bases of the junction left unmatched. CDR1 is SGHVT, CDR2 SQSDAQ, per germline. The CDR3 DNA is TGTGCCAGCAGCTTAGACCCGGGACAGGGAAACTATGGCTACACCTTC. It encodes CASSLDPGQGNYGYTF.

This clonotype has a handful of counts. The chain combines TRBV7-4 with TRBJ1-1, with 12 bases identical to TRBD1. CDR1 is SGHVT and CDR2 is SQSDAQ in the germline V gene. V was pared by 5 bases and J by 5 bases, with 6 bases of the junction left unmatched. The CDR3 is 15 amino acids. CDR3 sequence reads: CASSAPGQGATEAFF. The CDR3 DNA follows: TGTGCCAGCAGCGCCCCGGGACAGGGGGCGACTGAAGCTTTCTTT.

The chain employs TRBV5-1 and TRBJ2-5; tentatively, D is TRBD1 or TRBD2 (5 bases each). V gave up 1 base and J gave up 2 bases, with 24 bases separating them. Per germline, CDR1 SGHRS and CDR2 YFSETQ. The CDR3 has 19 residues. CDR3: CASSLSRVGLIRGQETQYF. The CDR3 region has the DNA TGCGCCAGCAGCTTGTCCAGGGTAGGACTCATTAGGGGACAAGAGACCCAGTACTTC.

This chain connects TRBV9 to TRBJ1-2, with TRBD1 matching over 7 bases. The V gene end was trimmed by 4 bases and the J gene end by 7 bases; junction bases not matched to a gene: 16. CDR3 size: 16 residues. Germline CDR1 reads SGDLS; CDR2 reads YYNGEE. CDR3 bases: TGTGCCAGCAGCCCCGAGGGACAGCCGACTAAGCGTGGCTACACCTTC. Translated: CASSPEGQPTKRGYTF.

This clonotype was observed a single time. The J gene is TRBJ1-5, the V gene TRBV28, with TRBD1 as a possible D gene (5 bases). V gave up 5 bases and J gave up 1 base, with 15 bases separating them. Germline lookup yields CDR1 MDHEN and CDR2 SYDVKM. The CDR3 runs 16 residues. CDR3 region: CASSIRVGSSNQPQHF. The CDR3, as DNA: TGTGCCAGCAGTATCAGGGTAGGCTCAAGCAATCAGCCCCAGCATTTT. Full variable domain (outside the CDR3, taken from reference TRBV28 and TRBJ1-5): DVKVTQSSRYLVKRTGEKVFLECVQDMDHENMFWYRQDPGLGLRLIYFSYDVKMKEKGDIPEGYSVSREKKERFSLILESASTNQTSMYLCASSIRVGSSNQPQHFGDGTRLSIL.

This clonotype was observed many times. The CDR3 loop is CASSFVAGSGNTIYF. DNA of the CDR3: TGTGCCAGCAGCTTCGTAGCGGGCTCTGGAAACACCATATATTTT. The chain combines TRBV7-6 with TRBJ1-3; unclear D gene. V dropped 3 bases and J dropped 0 bases, with 9 bases sitting between them. From germline, CDR1 is SGHVS and CDR2 FNYEAQ. The CDR3 covers 15 residues.

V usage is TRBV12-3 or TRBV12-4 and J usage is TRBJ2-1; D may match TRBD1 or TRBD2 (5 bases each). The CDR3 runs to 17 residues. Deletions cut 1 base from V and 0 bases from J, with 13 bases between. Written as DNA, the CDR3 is TGTGCCAGCAGTTTAGGGGTTTCGGGGCGCTCCTACAATGAGCAGTTCTTC. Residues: CASSLGVSGRSYNEQFF.

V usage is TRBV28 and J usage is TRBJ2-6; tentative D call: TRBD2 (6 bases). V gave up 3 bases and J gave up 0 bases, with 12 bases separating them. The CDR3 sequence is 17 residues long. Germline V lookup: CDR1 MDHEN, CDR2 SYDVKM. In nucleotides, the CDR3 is TGTGCCAGCAGTTTGCGGGGTAGGGACTCTGGGGCCAACGTCCTGACTTTC. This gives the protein CASSLRGRDSGANVLTF.

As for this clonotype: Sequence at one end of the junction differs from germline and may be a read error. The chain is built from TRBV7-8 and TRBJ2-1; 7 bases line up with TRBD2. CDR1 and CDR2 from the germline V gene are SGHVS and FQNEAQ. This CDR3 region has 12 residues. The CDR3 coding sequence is TGTGCCAGCAGCCTCCCAGGACTAGAGCATTTCTTC. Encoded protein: CASSLPGLEHFF.

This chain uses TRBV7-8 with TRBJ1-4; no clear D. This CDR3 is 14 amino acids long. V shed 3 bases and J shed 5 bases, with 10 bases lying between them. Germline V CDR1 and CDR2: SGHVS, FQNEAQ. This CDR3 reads CASSFRALNEKLFF. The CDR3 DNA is TGTGCCAGCAGCTTCCGGGCCCTCAATGAAAAACTGTTTTTT.

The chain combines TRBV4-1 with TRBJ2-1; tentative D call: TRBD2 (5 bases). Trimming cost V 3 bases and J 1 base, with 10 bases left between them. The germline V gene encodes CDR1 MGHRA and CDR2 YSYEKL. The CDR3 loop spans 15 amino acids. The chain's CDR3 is CASSHLRGSYNEQFF. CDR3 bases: TGCGCCAGCAGCCACCTCCGGGGTTCCTACAATGAGCAGTTCTTC.

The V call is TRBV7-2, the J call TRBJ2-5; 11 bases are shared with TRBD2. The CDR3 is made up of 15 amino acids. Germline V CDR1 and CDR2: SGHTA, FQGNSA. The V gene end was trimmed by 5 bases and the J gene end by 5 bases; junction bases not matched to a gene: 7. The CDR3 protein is CASSAIAGGLETQYF. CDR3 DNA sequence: TGTGCCAGCAGCGCAATAGCGGGGGGGCTCGAGACCCAGTACTTC.

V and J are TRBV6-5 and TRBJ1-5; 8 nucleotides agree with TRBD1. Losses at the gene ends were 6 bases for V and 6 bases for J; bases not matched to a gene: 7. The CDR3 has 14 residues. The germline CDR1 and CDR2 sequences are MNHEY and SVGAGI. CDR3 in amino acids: CASRIRQGTQPQHF. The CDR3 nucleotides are TGTGCCAGCAGGATTAGACAGGGGACTCAGCCCCAGCATTTT.

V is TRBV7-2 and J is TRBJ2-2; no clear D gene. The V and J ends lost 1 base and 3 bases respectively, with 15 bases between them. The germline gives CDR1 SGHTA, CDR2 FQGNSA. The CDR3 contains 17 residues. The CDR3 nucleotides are TGTGCCAGCAGCTTAGGAAGGCCCCCCTCGGACACCGGGGAGCTGTTTTTT. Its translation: CASSLGRPPSDTGELFF.

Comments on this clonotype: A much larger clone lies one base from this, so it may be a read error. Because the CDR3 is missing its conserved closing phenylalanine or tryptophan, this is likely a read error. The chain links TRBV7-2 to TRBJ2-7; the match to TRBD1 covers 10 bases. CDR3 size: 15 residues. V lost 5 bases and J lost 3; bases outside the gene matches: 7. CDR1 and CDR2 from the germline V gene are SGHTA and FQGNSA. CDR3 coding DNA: TGTGCCAGCAGCAGCCACCGGGACAGGGGCTACGAGCAGTACTTA. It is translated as CASSSHRDRGYEQYL.

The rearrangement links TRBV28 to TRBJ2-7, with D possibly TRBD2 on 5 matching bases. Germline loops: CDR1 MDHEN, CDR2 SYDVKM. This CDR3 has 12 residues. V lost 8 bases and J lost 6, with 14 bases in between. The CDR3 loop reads CASAAGRREQYF. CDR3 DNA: TGTGCCAGCGCCGCGGGCAGACGCGAGCAGTACTTC.

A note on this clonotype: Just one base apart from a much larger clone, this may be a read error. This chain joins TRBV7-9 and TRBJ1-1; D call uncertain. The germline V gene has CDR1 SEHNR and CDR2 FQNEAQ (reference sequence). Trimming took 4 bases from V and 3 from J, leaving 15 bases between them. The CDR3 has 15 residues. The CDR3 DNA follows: TGTGCCAGCAGCTCAGTGAGGGTTGGGGACACTGAAGCTTTCTTT. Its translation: CASSSVRVGDTEAFF.